A single sample gave rise to the 8 T cell receptor beta chains below, sequenced in a study of blood T cell repertoires in COVID-19. Profiling relied on immunoSEQ multiplex PCR, and the TCRdb table lists in-frame clones only, not all of them. The table lists 95,000 to 110,000 clones, roughly 90% of them singletons. Sequenced sample: peripheral blood. These receptors all stem from a woman of 80 years or more in a cohort sampled during active COVID-19.

This chain links TRBV12-3 or TRBV12-4 with TRBJ1-2; 7 bases match TRBD1. This CDR3 is 13 amino acids long. Trimming at V came to 3 bases and at J to 7 bases, leaving 5 bases not matched to a gene. CDR3 nucleotide sequence: TGTGCCAGCAGTTTTGGACAGGCGGGTGGCTACACCTTC. Amino acids: CASSFGQAGGYTF.

The rearrangement joins TRBV27 to TRBJ1-6; TRBD1 is a possible D gene (6 bases). The CDR3 is 14 amino acids. Deletions cut 4 bases from V and 10 bases from J, with 14 bases between. Germline V CDR1 and CDR2: MNHEY, SMNVEV (reference sequence). CDR3 DNA: TGTGCCAGCAGTTCGGGACACCTTTTATCACCCCTCCACTTT. Protein: CASSSGHLLSPLHF.

The V and J genes are TRBV2 and TRBJ2-5; 9 bases map to TRBD2. CDR1 and CDR2 (germline): SNHLY, FYNNEI. The V gene end was trimmed by 7 bases and the J gene end by 2 bases; junction bases not matched to a gene: 8. This CDR3 contains 15 residues. CDR3 sequence (DNA): TGTGCCAGCACCGGCGGGCTAGCGGGGCAAGAGACCCAGTACTTC. Protein sequence: CASTGGLAGQETQYF. Full variable domain (missing parts from reference TRBV2 and TRBJ2-5): EPEVTQTPSHQVTQMGQEVILRCVPISNHLYFYWYRQILGQKVEFLVSFYNNEISEKSEIFDDQFSVERPDGSNFTLKIRSTKLEDSAMYFCASTGGLAGQETQYFGPGTRLLVL.

This rearrangement joins TRBV27 to TRBJ2-2, with 13 bases lining up with TRBD2. From germline, CDR1 is MNHEY and CDR2 SMNVEV (reference sequence). There are 16 residues in the CDR3. V shed 4 bases and J 7 bases; nucleotides not matched to a gene: 6. As DNA, the CDR3 is TGTGCCAGCAGTTGGGGGCGGACTAGCGGGAGCGGGGAGCTGTTTTTT. This sequence encodes CASSWGRTSGSGELFF.

The CDR3 spells CASSITGTSGSTDTQYF. For the CDR3, the DNA is TGCGCCAGCTCAATAACCGGGACTAGCGGAAGCACAGATACGCAGTATTTT. The chain combines TRBV5-1 with TRBJ2-3; TRBD2 matches at 11 bases. Trimming removed 7 bases from V and 0 bases from J; junction bases left unmatched: 10. The CDR3 runs to 17 residues. CDR1 SGHRS and CDR2 YFSETQ come from the germline V gene.

The chain joins TRBV3-1 (or the pseudogene TRBV3-2) to TRBJ2-7, with D maybe TRBD2 (5 bases). The V gene lost 4 bases and the J gene lost 5 bases, with 15 bases spanning the gap. This CDR3 has 14 residues. CDR1 is LGHDT, CDR2 YNNKEL, per germline (reference sequence). CDR3 coding DNA: TGTGCCAGCAGCCCCGACGGCGGCGGGCACGAGCAGTACTTC. Protein product: CASSPDGGGHEQYF.

This rearrangement joins TRBV11-2 to TRBJ2-1; unclear D gene. V was clipped by 1 base and J by 4 bases, with 8 bases between them. CDR1 is SGHAT and CDR2 is FQNNGV in the germline V gene. The CDR3 has 14 amino acids. The CDR3 here is CASSLAVRYNEQFF. As DNA, the CDR3 is TGTGCCAGCAGCTTAGCGGTCAGGTACAATGAGCAGTTCTTC.

The chain couples TRBV19 to TRBJ1-1, with 8 bases matching TRBD1. This CDR3 has 14 residues. The J segment lost 2 bases and the V segment lost 7 bases, leaving 6 bases of the junction unmatched. Germline V gene lookup returns CDR1 LNHDA and CDR2 SQIVND (reference sequence). The CDR3 bases are TGTGCCAGTACAACGACAGGGGCCAACACTGAAGCTTTCTTT. It translates to CASTTTGANTEAFF.